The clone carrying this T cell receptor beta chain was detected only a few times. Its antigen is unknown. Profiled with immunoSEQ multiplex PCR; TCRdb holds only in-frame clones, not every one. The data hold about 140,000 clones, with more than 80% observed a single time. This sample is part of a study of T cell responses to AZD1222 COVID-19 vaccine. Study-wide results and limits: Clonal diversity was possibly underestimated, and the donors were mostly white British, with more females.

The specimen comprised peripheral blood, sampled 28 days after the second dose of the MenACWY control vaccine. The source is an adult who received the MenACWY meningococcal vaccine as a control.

CDR3 protein: CASSPGTDTEAFF. The CDR3 coding sequence is TGTGCCAGCAGCCCCGGGACAGACACTGAAGCTTTCTTT. The V call is TRBV11-3, the J call TRBJ1-1; 7 bases fit TRBD1. The CDR3 consists of 13 residues. Looked up from germline, CDR1 is SGHNT and CDR2 is YENEEA. J lost 3 bases, V lost 5 bases, and 3 bases had no gene match.